A selection of T cell receptor beta chains follows, all from one sample in a study of blood T cell repertoires in COVID-19. Measured with immunoSEQ multiplex PCR; TCRdb has only the in-frame clones, and not every one. The table includes 150,000 to 200,000 clones, 78% detected once. Sample: peripheral blood. The receptors were gathered from a woman of 80 years or more with active or convalescent COVID-19. The CDR3 runs from the conserved cysteine through the conserved F or W. The D gene is left open where the match is weak. Size values are once, few and many counts, or a class for expanded clones, and some rows have none.

J gene: TRBJ1-5; V gene: TRBV28; clone size: NA; D gene: TRBD1; CDR3 protein: CASSSGQALNQPQHF; CDR3 DNA: TGTGCCAGCAGTTCGGGACAGGCTCTCAATCAGCCCCAGCATTTT
J gene: TRBJ1-4; V gene: TRBV4-1; clone size: NA; D gene: NA; CDR3 protein: CASSQDWRTATNEKLFF; CDR3 DNA: TGCGCCAGCAGCCAAGACTGGCGGACAGCAACTAATGAAAAACTGTTTTTT
J gene: TRBJ1-1; V gene: TRBV7-3; clone size: NA; D gene: NA; CDR3 protein: CASSSGGGEAFF; CDR3 DNA: TGTGCCAGCAGCTCGGGAGGGGGAGAAGCTTTCTTT
J gene: TRBJ1-1; V gene: TRBV29-1; clone size: NA; D gene: TRBD1; CDR3 protein: CSVDGQGGTEAFF; CDR3 DNA: TGCAGCGTTGACGGACAGGGGGGCACTGAAGCTTTCTTT
J gene: TRBJ1-5; V gene: TRBV5-4; clone size: NA; D gene: TRBD1; CDR3 protein: CASSFLEGAGGNQPQHF; CDR3 DNA: TGTGCCAGCAGCTTCCTAGAGGGGGCGGGCGGCAATCAGCCCCAGCATTTT
J gene: TRBJ1-4; V gene: TRBV19; clone size: NA; D gene: NA; CDR3 protein: CASSARQESNEKLFF; CDR3 DNA: TGTGCCAGTAGTGCCAGACAGGAATCTAATGAAAAACTGTTTTTT
J gene: TRBJ1-4; V gene: TRBV4-3; clone size: NA; D gene: TRBD1; CDR3 protein: CASSQERGQTNEKLFF; CDR3 DNA: TGCGCCAGCAGCCAAGAAAGGGGGCAAACTAATGAAAAACTGTTTTTT
J gene: TRBJ1-6; V gene: TRBV5-1; clone size: once; D gene: NA; CDR3 protein: CASSPLVTGGDSPLHF; CDR3 DNA: TGCGCCAGCAGCCCGCTCGTAACGGGAGGGGATTCACCCCTCCACTTT
J gene: TRBJ1-1; V gene: TRBV7-9; clone size: NA; D gene: NA; CDR3 protein: CASSPPKRNTEAFF; CDR3 DNA: TGTGCCAGCAGCCCCCCTAAAAGGAACACTGAAGCTTTCTTT
J gene: TRBJ2-1; V gene: TRBV19; clone size: NA; D gene: NA; CDR3 protein: CASSIVAGGTPYNEQFF; CDR3 DNA: TGTGCCAGTAGTATAGTGGCAGGAGGGACGCCCTACAATGAGCAGTTCTTC
J gene: TRBJ2-5; V gene: TRBV28; clone size: NA; D gene: TRBD1; CDR3 protein: CASSHVGNRGETQYF; CDR3 DNA: TGTGCCAGCAGCCATGTGGGGAACAGGGGAGAGACCCAGTACTTC
J gene: TRBJ2-2; V gene: TRBV3-1/TRBV3-2; clone size: few; D gene: TRBD2; CDR3 protein: CASSQDKGTSESPGELFF; CDR3 DNA: TGTGCCAGCAGCCAAGATAAGGGGACTAGCGAATCTCCCGGGGAGCTGTTTTTT
J gene: TRBJ2-5; V gene: TRBV4-1; clone size: NA; D gene: TRBD1; CDR3 protein: CASSQVHRGQETQYF; CDR3 DNA: TGCGCCAGCAGCCAAGTACACAGGGGGCAAGAGACCCAGTACTTC
J gene: TRBJ2-2; V gene: TRBV6-2/TRBV6-3; clone size: NA; D gene: NA; CDR3 protein: CASSYPQGKGGRKLFF; CDR3 DNA: TGTGCCAGCAGTTACCCCCAGGGCAAAGGGGGACGGAAGCTGTTTTTT
J gene: TRBJ2-2; V gene: TRBV9; clone size: NA; D gene: NA; CDR3 protein: CASSEGNFFSGELFF; CDR3 DNA: TGTGCCAGCAGCGAGGGGAACTTTTTTTCCGGGGAGCTGTTTTTT
J gene: TRBJ1-2; V gene: TRBV3-1/TRBV3-2; clone size: NA; D gene: TRBD1; CDR3 protein: CASSPLAGGSYTF; CDR3 DNA: TGTGCCAGCAGCCCCTTGGCAGGGGGTAGCTACACCTTC
J gene: TRBJ1-2; V gene: TRBV6-5; clone size: NA; D gene: NA; CDR3 protein: CASSRTYRDGYGYTF; CDR3 DNA: TGTGCCAGCAGCCGGACTTACAGGGACGGGTATGGCTACACCTTC
J gene: TRBJ1-1; V gene: TRBV29-1; clone size: NA; D gene: NA; CDR3 protein: CSVSAAPGRSEAFF; CDR3 DNA: TGCAGCGTCTCAGCAGCCCCAGGGCGGTCTGAAGCTTTCTTT
J gene: TRBJ1-2; V gene: TRBV19; clone size: few; D gene: TRBD1; CDR3 protein: CASSTGTGGAVYGYTF; CDR3 DNA: TGTGCCAGTAGCACTGGGACAGGGGGCGCGGTCTATGGCTACACCTTC
J gene: TRBJ1-6; V gene: TRBV7-2; clone size: NA; D gene: TRBD1; CDR3 protein: CASSARQGTSPLHF; CDR3 DNA: TGTGCCAGCAGCGCCCGACAGGGGACTTCACCCCTCCACTTT
J gene: TRBJ1-5; V gene: TRBV27; clone size: NA; D gene: NA; CDR3 protein: CASNPTAHSNQPQHF; CDR3 DNA: TGTGCCAGCAACCCGACAGCCCATAGCAATCAGCCCCAGCATTTT
J gene: TRBJ1-6; V gene: TRBV19; clone size: few; D gene: NA; CDR3 protein: CASSTQGYSPLHF; CDR3 DNA: TGTGCCAGTAGTACACAGGGTTATTCACCCCTCCACTTT
J gene: TRBJ1-5; V gene: TRBV27; clone size: few; D gene: TRBD1; CDR3 protein: CASSAGTGYQPQHF; CDR3 DNA: TGTGCCAGCAGTGCCGGGACAGGATATCAGCCCCAGCATTTT
J gene: TRBJ2-2; V gene: TRBV5-1; clone size: NA; D gene: TRBD1; CDR3 protein: CASSARQGANTGELFF; CDR3 DNA: TGCGCCAGCAGCGCAAGACAGGGAGCAAACACCGGGGAGCTGTTTTTT
J gene: TRBJ2-3; V gene: TRBV28; clone size: NA; D gene: TRBD2; CDR3 protein: CASSITGGGQPDTQYF; CDR3 DNA: TGTGCCAGCAGTATCACGGGGGGGGGCCAGCCAGATACGCAGTATTTT
J gene: TRBJ1-2; V gene: TRBV2; clone size: NA; D gene: NA; CDR3 protein: CASSDPAGNLAGYTF; CDR3 DNA: TGTGCCAGCAGTGACCCGGCAGGGAATTTGGCTGGCTACACCTTC
J gene: TRBJ2-1; V gene: TRBV15; clone size: NA; D gene: TRBD2; CDR3 protein: CATSRKRGDYNEQFF; CDR3 DNA: TGTGCCACCAGCAGGAAGCGGGGGGACTACAATGAGCAGTTCTTC
J gene: TRBJ1-4; V gene: TRBV18; clone size: NA; D gene: NA; CDR3 protein: CASSPPLQSTNEKLFF; CDR3 DNA: TGTGCCAGCTCACCACCGTTACAGTCGACTAATGAAAAACTGTTTTTT
J gene: TRBJ1-2; V gene: TRBV19; clone size: NA; D gene: NA; CDR3 protein: CASRSLGAGGYTF; CDR3 DNA: TGTGCCAGTAGGTCACTGGGGGCTGGTGGCTACACCTTC
J gene: TRBJ2-1; V gene: TRBV20-1; clone size: once; D gene: TRBD2; CDR3 protein: CSASRLAGGTSYNEQFF; CDR3 DNA: TGCAGTGCTAGTAGGCTAGCGGGGGGCACCTCCTACAATGAGCAGTTCTTC
J gene: TRBJ2-7; V gene: TRBV7-2; clone size: NA; D gene: TRBD1; CDR3 protein: CASSLTGTGISYEQYF; CDR3 DNA: TGTGCCAGCAGCTTAACCGGGACAGGGATCTCCTACGAGCAGTACTTC
J gene: TRBJ2-7; V gene: TRBV6-5; clone size: NA; D gene: TRBD1; CDR3 protein: CATRPDRGISYEQYF; CDR3 DNA: TGTGCCACCCGGCCCGACAGGGGGATTTCCTACGAGCAGTACTTC
J gene: TRBJ1-5; V gene: TRBV6-2/TRBV6-3; clone size: NA; D gene: TRBD1; CDR3 protein: CASSYSMTGNQPQHF; CDR3 DNA: TGTGCCAGCAGTTACTCGATGACAGGGAATCAGCCCCAGCATTTT
J gene: TRBJ2-7; V gene: TRBV5-4; clone size: NA; D gene: TRBD2; CDR3 protein: CASSPRLAGAYEQYF; CDR3 DNA: TGTGCCAGCAGTCCACGACTAGCGGGCGCCTACGAGCAGTACTTC
J gene: TRBJ1-2; V gene: TRBV24-1; clone size: NA; D gene: NA; CDR3 protein: CATSDHTRDIGSYTF; CDR3 DNA: TGTGCCACCAGTGACCATACACGGGACATAGGTAGCTACACCTTC
J gene: TRBJ1-5; V gene: TRBV6-5; clone size: once; D gene: NA; CDR3 protein: CASSLLSGQPQHF; CDR3 DNA: TGTGCCAGCAGTCTACTCTCGGGTCAGCCCCAGCATTTT
J gene: TRBJ2-2; V gene: TRBV3-1/TRBV3-2; clone size: many; D gene: NA; CDR3 protein: CASSQGDRRDGELFF; CDR3 DNA: TGTGCCAGCAGCCAAGGGGACCGGAGGGACGGGGAGCTGTTTTTT